This T cell receptor beta chain is from a study of blood T cell repertoires in COVID-19. The overall study: Samples of COVID-19 (acute and convalescent) were obtained from the United States, Italy and Spain.

The CDR3 covers 15 residues. Looked up from germline, CDR1 is SGHAT and CDR2 is FQNNGV. Trimming removed 1 base from V and 3 bases from J, with 9 bases in between. Assay used: immunoSEQ multiplex PCR; TCRdb lists only in-frame clones, some missing. This table holds about 230,000 clones, about nine tenths found once. V usage is TRBV11-2 and J usage is TRBJ2-2; TRBD2 might be the D (5 bases). Sequenced: PBMCs or T cells enriched from blood (not recorded which). This clonotype was sampled from a woman aged 30 to 39 with acute COVID-19. This CDR3 reads CASSLGEWDTGELFF. The CDR3 DNA is TGTGCCAGCAGCTTAGGGGAGTGGGACACCGGGGAGCTGTTTTTT.